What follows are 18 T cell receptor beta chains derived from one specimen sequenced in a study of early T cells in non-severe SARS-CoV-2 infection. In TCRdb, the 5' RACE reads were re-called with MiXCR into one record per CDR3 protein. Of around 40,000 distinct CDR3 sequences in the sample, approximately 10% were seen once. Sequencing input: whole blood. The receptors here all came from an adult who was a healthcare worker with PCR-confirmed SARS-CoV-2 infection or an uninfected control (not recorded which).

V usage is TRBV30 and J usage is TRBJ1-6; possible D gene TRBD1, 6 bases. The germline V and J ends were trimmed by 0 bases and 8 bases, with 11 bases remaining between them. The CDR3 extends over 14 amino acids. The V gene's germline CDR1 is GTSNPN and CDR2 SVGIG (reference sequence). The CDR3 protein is CAWSVSAGDSPLHF. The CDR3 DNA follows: TGTGCCTGGAGTGTAAGTGCAGGGGATTCACCCCTCCACTTT.

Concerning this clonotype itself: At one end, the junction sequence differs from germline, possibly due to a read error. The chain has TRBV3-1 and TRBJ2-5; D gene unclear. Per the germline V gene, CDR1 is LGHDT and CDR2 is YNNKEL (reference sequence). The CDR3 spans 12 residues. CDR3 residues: CASSLDGETQHF. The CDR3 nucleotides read TGTGCCAGCAGCTTAGACGGTGAGACCCAGCACTTC.

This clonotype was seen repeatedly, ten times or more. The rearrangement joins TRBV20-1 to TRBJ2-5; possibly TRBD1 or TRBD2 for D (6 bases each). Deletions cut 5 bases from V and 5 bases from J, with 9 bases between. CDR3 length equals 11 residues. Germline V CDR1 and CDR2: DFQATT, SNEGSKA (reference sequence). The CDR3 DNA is TGCAGTGCTCGGGGGCACGAGACCCAGTACTTC. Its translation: CSARGHETQYF.

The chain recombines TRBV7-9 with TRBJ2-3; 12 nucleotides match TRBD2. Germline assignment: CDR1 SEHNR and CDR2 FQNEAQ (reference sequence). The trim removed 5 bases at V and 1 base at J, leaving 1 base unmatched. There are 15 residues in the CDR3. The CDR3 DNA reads TGTGCCAGCAGCGCTAGCGGGGGGGGCACAGATACGCAGTATTTT. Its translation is CASSASGGGTDTQYF.

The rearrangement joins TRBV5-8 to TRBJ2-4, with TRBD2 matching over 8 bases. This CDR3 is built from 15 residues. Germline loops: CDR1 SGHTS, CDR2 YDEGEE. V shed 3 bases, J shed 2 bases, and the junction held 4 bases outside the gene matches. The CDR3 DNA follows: TGTGCCAGCAGCTCCCTTAGCGGGACCAAAAACATTCAGTACTTC. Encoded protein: CASSSLSGTKNIQYF.

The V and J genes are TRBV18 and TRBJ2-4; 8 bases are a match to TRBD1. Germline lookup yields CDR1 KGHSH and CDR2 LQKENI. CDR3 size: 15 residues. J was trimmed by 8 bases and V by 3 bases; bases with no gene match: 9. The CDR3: CASSPGQGGWDIQYF. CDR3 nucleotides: TGTGCCAGCTCACCCGGACAGGGCGGGTGGGACATTCAGTACTTC.

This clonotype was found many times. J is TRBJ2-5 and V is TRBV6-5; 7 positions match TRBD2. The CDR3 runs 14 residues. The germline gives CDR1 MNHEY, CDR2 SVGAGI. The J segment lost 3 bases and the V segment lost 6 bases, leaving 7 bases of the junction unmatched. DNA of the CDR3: TGTGCCAGCAGGGGACGGAGCGGGGAAGAGACCCAGTACTTC. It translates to CASRGRSGEETQYF.

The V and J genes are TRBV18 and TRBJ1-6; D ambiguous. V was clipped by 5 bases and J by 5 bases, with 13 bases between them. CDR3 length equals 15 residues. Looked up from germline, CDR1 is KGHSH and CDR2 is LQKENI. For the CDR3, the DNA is TGTGCCAGCTCATCGACCCCTCGGGATAATTCACCCCTCCACTTT. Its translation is CASSSTPRDNSPLHF.

As DNA, the CDR3 is TGCAGCGCGGACAGGGGGTACCAAGAGACCCAGTACTTC. Translation: CSADRGYQETQYF. The rearrangement uses TRBV29-1 and TRBJ2-5; TRBD1 matches at 10 bases. Germline-derived CDR1 and CDR2 are SQVTM and ANQGSEA. Germline trimming cut 7 bases from V and 0 bases from J; bases unmatched to any gene: 2. The CDR3 has 13 amino acids.

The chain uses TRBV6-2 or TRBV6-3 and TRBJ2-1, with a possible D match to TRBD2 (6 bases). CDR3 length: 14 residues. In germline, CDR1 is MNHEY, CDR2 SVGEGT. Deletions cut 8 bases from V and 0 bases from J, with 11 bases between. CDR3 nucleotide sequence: TGTGCCAGCCGCGGGGTGAGCTCCTACAATGAGCAGTTCTTC. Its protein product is CASRGVSSYNEQFF.

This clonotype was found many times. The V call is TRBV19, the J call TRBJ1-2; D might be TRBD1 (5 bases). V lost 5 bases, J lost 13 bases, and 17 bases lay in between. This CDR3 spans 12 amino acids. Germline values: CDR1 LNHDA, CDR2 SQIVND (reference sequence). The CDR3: CASSLQGSRATF. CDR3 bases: TGTGCCAGTAGTCTCCAAGGGAGCAGGGCCACCTTC.

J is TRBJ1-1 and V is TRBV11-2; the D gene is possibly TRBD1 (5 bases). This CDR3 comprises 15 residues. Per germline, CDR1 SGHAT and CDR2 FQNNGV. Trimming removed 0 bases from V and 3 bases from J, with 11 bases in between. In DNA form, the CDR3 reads TGTGCCAGCAGCTTAGAAGCGGGGCCTGACACTGAAGCTTTCTTT. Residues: CASSLEAGPDTEAFF.

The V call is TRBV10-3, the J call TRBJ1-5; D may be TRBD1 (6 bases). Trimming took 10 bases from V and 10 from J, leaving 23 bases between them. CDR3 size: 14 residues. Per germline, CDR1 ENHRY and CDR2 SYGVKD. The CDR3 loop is CATTGGGHPQPQHF. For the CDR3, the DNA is TGTGCCACAACCGGGGGGGGACACCCTCAACCCCAGCATTTT.

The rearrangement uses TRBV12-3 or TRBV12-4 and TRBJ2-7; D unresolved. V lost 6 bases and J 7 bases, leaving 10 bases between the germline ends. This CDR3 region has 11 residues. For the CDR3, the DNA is TGTGCCAGCAGCCCGAGCAAGGAGCAGTACTTC. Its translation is CASSPSKEQYF.

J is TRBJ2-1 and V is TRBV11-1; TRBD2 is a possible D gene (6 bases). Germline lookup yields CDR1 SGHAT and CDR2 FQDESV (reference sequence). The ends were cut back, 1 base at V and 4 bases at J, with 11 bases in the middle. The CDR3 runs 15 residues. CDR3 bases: TGTGCCAGCAGCTTAGACCCCCGGGGGTACAATGAGCAGTTCTTC. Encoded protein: CASSLDPRGYNEQFF. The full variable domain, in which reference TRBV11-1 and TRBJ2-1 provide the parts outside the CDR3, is EAEVAQSPRYKITEKSQAVAFWCDPISGHATLYWYRQILGQGPELLVQFQDESVVDDSQLPKDRFSAERLKGVDSTLKIQPAELGDSAMYLCASSLDPRGYNEQFFGPGTRLTVL.

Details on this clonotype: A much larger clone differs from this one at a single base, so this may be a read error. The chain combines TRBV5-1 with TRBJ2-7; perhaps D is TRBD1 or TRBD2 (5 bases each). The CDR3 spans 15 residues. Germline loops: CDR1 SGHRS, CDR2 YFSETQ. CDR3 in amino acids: CASILGRTRSYEQYF. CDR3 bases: TGCGCCAGCATCTTGGGACGGACCCGCTCCTACGAGCAGTACTTC.

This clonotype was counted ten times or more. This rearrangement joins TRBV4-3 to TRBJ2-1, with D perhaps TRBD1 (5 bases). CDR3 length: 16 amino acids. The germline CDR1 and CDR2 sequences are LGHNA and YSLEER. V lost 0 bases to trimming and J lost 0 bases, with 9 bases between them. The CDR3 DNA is TGCGCCAGCAGCCAAGATTGGGGCTACTCCTACAATGAGCAGTTCTTC. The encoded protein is CASSQDWGYSYNEQFF.

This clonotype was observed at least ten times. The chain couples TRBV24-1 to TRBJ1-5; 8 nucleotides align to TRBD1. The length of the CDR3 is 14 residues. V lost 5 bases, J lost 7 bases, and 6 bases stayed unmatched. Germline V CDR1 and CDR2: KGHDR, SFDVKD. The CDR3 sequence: CATSGQGAWQPQHF. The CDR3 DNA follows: TGTGCCACCAGTGGTCAGGGGGCCTGGCAGCCCCAGCATTTT.